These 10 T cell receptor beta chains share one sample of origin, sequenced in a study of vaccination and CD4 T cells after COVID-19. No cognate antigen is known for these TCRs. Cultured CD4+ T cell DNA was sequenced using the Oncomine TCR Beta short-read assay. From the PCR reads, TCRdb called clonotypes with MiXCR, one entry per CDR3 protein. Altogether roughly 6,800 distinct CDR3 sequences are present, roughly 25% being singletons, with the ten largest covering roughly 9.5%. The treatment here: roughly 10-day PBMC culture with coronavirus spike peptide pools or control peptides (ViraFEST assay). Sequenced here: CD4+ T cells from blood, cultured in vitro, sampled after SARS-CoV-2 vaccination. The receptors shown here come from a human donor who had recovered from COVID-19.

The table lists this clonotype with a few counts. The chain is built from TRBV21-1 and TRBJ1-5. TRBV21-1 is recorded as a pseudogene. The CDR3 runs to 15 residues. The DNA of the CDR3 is TGTGCCAGCAGCAAGGCCGCTAACAGCAATCAGCCCCAGCATTTT. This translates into CASSKAANSNQPQHF.

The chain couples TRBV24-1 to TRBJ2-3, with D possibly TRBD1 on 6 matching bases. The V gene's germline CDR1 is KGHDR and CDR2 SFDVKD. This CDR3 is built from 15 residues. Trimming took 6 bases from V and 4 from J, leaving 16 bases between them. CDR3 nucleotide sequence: TGTGCCACCAGTTGGGGGCAGGGTAGGGCAGATACGCAGTATTTT. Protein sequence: CATSWGQGRADTQYF.

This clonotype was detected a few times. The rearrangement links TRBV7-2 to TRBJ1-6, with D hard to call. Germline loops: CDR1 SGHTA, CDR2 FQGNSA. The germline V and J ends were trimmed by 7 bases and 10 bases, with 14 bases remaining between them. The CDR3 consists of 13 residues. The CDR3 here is CASNKSRVSPLHF. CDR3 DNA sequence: TGTGCCAGCAACAAATCCCGGGTCTCACCCCTCCACTTT. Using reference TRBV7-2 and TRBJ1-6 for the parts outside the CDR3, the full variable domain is GAGVSQSPSNKVTEKGKDVELRCDPISGHTALYWYRQSLGQGLEFLIYFQGNSAPDKSGLPSDRFSAERTGGSVSTLTIQRTQQEDSAVYLCASNKSRVSPLHFGNGTRLTVT.

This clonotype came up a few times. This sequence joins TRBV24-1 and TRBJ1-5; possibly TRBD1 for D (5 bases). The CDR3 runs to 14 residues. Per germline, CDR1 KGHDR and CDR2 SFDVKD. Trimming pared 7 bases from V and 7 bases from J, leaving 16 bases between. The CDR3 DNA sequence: TGTGCCACCAGCGGCCCGGAGGGGTCGCAGCCCCAGCATTTT. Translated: CATSGPEGSQPQHF.

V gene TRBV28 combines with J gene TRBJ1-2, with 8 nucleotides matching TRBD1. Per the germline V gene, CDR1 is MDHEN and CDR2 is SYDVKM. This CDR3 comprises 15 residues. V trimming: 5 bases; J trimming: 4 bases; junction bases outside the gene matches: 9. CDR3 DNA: TGTGCCAGCAGTATAGAGACAGGGGACATCTATGGCTACACCTTC. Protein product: CASSIETGDIYGYTF.

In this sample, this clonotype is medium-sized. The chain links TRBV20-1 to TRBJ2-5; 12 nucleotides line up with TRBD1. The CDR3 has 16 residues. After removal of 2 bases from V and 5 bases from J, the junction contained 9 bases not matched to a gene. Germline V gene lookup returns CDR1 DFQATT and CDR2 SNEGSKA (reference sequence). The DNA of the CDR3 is TGCAGTGCTAGATCTCCGGGACAGGGGGCGAGGGAGACCCAGTACTTC. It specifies CSARSPGQGARETQYF.

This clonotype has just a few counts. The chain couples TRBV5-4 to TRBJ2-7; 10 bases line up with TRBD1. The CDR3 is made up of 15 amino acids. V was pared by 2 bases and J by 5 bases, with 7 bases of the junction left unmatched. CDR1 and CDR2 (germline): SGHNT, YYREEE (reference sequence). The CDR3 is CASSFWTGGKDEQYF. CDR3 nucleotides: TGTGCCAGCAGCTTCTGGACAGGGGGTAAGGACGAGCAGTACTTC.

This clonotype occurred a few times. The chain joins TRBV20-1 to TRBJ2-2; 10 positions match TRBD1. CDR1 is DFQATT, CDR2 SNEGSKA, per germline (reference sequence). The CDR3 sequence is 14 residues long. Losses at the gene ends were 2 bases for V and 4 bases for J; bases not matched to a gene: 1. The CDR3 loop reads CSARRTGGTGELFF. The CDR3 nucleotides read TGCAGTGCTAGAAGGACAGGGGGCACCGGGGAGCTGTTTTTT.

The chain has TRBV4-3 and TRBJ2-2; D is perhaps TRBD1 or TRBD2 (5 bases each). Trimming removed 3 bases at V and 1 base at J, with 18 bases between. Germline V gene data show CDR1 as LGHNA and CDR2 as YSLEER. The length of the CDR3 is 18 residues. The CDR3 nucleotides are TGCGCCAGCAGCCAGGAACGGGGCACTAGAGGGAACACCGGGGAGCTGTTTTTT. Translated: CASSQERGTRGNTGELFF.

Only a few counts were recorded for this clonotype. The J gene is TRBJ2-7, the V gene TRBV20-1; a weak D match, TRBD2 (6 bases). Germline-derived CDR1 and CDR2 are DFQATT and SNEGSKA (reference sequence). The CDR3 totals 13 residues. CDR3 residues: CTLLAPSSYEQYF. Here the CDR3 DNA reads TGCACCCTGCTAGCGCCGAGCTCCTACGAGCAGTACTTC.